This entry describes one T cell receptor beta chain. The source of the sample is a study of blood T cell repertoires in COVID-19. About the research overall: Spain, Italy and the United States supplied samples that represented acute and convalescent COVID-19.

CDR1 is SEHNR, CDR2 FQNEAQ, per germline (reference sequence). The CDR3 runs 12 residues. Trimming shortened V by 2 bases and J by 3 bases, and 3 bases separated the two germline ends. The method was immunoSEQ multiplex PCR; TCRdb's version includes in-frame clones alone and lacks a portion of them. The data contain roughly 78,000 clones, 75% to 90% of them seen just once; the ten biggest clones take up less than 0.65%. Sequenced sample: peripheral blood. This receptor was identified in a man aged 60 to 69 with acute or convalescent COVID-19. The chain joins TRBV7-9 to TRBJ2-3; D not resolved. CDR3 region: CASSLLTDTQYF. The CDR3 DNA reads TGTGCCAGCAGCTTATTAACAGATACGCAGTATTTT.